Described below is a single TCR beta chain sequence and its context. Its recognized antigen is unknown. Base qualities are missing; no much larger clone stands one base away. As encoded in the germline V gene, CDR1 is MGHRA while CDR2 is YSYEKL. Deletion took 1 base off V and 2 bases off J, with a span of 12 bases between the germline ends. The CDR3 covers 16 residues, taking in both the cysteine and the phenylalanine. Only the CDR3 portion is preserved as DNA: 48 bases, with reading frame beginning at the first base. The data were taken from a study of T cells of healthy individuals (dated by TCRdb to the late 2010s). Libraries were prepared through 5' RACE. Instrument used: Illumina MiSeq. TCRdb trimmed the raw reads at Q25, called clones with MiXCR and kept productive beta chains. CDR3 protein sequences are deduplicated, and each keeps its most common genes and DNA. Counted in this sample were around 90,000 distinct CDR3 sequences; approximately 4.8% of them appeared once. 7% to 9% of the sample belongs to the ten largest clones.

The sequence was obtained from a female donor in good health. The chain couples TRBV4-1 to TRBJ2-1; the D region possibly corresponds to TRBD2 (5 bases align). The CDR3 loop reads CASSQVSGVTYNEQFF. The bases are TGCGCCAGCAGCCAAGTTTCCGGGGTTACCTACAATGAGCAGTTCTTC.